Below are 12 T cell receptor beta chains sequenced from a single sample in a study of blood T cell repertoires in COVID-19. The data were produced by immunoSEQ multiplex PCR, yet TCRdb's version contains in-frame clones alone and is incomplete. This repertoire shows about 220,000 clones, about 90% found once; its top ten account for 14% to 15%. The sample consisted of PBMCs or T cells enriched from blood (not recorded which). The origin of the receptors is a woman between 50 and 59 years old with acute COVID-19.

This chain connects TRBV6-5 to TRBJ1-1; a weak D match, TRBD1 (5 bases). V was shortened by 6 bases and J by 6 bases, with 11 bases between the two germline ends. Per the germline V gene, CDR1 is MNHEY and CDR2 is SVGAGI. The CDR3 runs to 12 residues. As DNA, the CDR3 is TGTGCCAGCAGACCAGGGTCTCCTGAAGCTTTCTTT. It translates to CASRPGSPEAFF.

This chain joins TRBV20-1 and TRBJ1-1; D unresolved. The CDR3 has 11 residues. Germline CDR1 is DFQATT and CDR2 is SNEGSKA (reference sequence). CDR3 region: CRTLRGTEAFF. CDR3 nucleotide sequence: TGCAGGACCTTGAGAGGCACTGAAGCTTTCTTT.

The table lists this clone with a count of one. The chain employs TRBV5-1 and TRBJ2-2, with D perhaps TRBD1 (5 bases). With 0 bases removed from V and 8 bases from J, the gap between germline ends came to 5 bases. Germline V CDR1 and CDR2: SGHRS, YFSETQ. The CDR3 contains 12 residues. The CDR3 loop is CASSLGQGELFF. The CDR3 coding sequence is TGCGCCAGCAGCTTGGGACAGGGGGAGCTGTTTTTT. Filled out from reference TRBV5-1 and TRBJ2-2, the complete variable domain reads KAGVTQTPRYLIKTRGQQVTLSCSPISGHRSVSWYQQTPGQGLQFLFEYFSETQRNKGNFPGRFSGRQFSNSRSEMNVSTLELGDSALYLCASSLGQGELFFGEGSRLTVL.

V and J are TRBV28 and TRBJ1-2; D gene ambiguous. Germline V gene lookup returns CDR1 MDHEN and CDR2 SYDVKM. V lost 2 bases to trimming and J lost 4 bases, with 11 bases between them. The CDR3 runs 14 residues. In nucleotides, the CDR3 is TGTGCCAGCAGTTTACGGGTTGTAAGCTATGGCTACACCTTC. Translated: CASSLRVVSYGYTF.

This clone was seen more than once but under ten times. The chain has TRBV19 and TRBJ1-3; D ambiguous. This CDR3 is 16 amino acids long. The germline V and J ends were trimmed by 0 bases and 0 bases, with 9 bases remaining between them. Germline CDR1 reads LNHDA; CDR2 reads SQIVND (reference sequence). In DNA, the CDR3 is TGTGCCAGTAGTATAGACGGTCCAAACTCTGGAAACACCATATATTTT. This translates into CASSIDGPNSGNTIYF.

The J gene is TRBJ1-3, the V gene TRBV19; 9 bases map to TRBD1. This CDR3 is 15 amino acids long. V trimming: 6 bases; J trimming: 2 bases; junction bases outside the gene matches: 5. Germline CDR1 is LNHDA and CDR2 is SQIVND (reference sequence). Here the CDR3 reads CASSPRTGAGNTIYF. Here the CDR3 DNA reads TGTGCCAGTAGCCCGAGGACAGGGGCTGGAAACACCATATATTTT.

The chain links TRBV18 to TRBJ1-6, with TRBD1 matching 8 bases. Trimming at V came to 3 bases and at J to 10 bases, leaving 5 bases not matched to a gene. The CDR3 covers 14 residues. Germline V lookup: CDR1 KGHSH, CDR2 LQKENI. The CDR3 DNA sequence: TGTGCCAGCTCACCGGACAGGGTTGGATCACCCCTCCACTTT. Its translation: CASSPDRVGSPLHF.

The chain couples TRBV28 to TRBJ1-5; 7 positions match TRBD1. The CDR3 is 16 residues long. Trimming cost V 1 base and J 2 bases; bases outside gene matches: 5. Germline-derived CDR1 and CDR2 are MDHEN and SYDVKM. The CDR3 here is CASSLSRQGGNQPQHF. The CDR3 DNA reads TGTGCCAGCAGTTTATCGCGGCAGGGGGGCAATCAGCCCCAGCATTTT.

The chain recombines TRBV19 with TRBJ1-1; no definite D call. The germline gives CDR1 LNHDA, CDR2 SQIVND (reference sequence). The CDR3 sequence is 17 residues long. Trimming shortened V by 1 base and J by 0 bases, and 15 bases separated the two germline ends. The CDR3, as DNA: TGTGCCAGTAGTATAGTTTCGCGGGTCGGGATGAACACTGAAGCTTTCTTT. Amino acids: CASSIVSRVGMNTEAFF.

V gene TRBV5-1 combines with J gene TRBJ1-1; 7 positions agree with TRBD1. The CDR3 is made up of 14 amino acids. Germline loops: CDR1 SGHRS, CDR2 YFSETQ. The V and J ends lost 1 base and 4 bases, in that order; junction bases with no gene match: 4. CDR3 coding DNA: TGCGCCAGCAGCTTGCAGGGGGGAGTCACTGAAGCTTTCTTT. The encoded protein is CASSLQGGVTEAFF.

The chain combines TRBV5-1 with TRBJ2-2, with 11 bases aligning to TRBD2. This CDR3 region has 17 residues. From germline, CDR1 is SGHRS and CDR2 YFSETQ. J gave up 5 bases and V 4 bases, and 10 bases lay outside the gene matches. The chain's CDR3 is CASSLGLAGGRTGELFF. CDR3 DNA sequence: TGCGCCAGCAGCCTTGGGCTAGCGGGAGGAAGGACCGGGGAGCTGTTTTTT. Supplemented by reference TRBV5-1 and TRBJ2-2, the full variable domain reads KAGVTQTPRYLIKTRGQQVTLSCSPISGHRSVSWYQQTPGQGLQFLFEYFSETQRNKGNFPGRFSGRQFSNSRSEMNVSTLELGDSALYLCASSLGLAGGRTGELFFGEGSRLTVL.

This clone came up once. The chain recombines TRBV2 with TRBJ2-2; 9 nucleotides align to TRBD1. V lost 6 bases, J lost 7 bases, and 9 bases stayed unmatched. The CDR3 runs to 15 residues. Germline V gene lookup returns CDR1 SNHLY and CDR2 FYNNEI. This CDR3 reads CASRARQGGGGELFF. The CDR3 bases are TGTGCCAGCAGGGCTCGACAGGGGGGAGGCGGGGAGCTGTTTTTT.